This T cell receptor beta chain was obtained from a study of blood T cell repertoires in COVID-19. Data came from immunoSEQ multiplex PCR; TCRdb stores just in-frame clones and leaves some out. The profile shows 250,000 to 300,000 clones, 80% to 85% of them singletons. The sample taken for sequencing was peripheral blood. This clonotype was sampled from a man aged 55 to 69 with acute or convalescent COVID-19.

DNA for the CDR3: TGTGCCAGCAGTTCTGGGGGGAATTCACCCCTCCACTTT. Its translation: CASSSGGNSPLHF. The genes are TRBV28 and TRBJ1-6, with D possibly TRBD1 on 5 matching bases. Germline V gives CDR1 MDHEN, CDR2 SYDVKM. The CDR3 covers 13 residues. V dropped 4 bases and J dropped 7 bases, with 8 bases sitting between them.